Listed here are 29 T cell receptor beta chains from one sample, sequenced in a study of blood T cells in healthy people across ages. The authors ran a second PCR of about 7 to 11 cycles using a sample-barcoded 5' primer and a J-beta primer mix. Each CDR3 protein is one row after TCRdb ran MiXCR on the 5' RACE reads. The repertoire holds roughly 1.7 million distinct CDR3 sequences, with roughly 32% as singletons. Sample: blood. Source of these receptors: a woman in her twenties or thirties in good health.

V is TRBV30 and J is TRBJ2-7, with TRBD2 matching 7 bases. Germline CDR1 reads GTSNPN; CDR2 reads SVGIG (reference sequence). V lost 0 bases, J lost 5 bases, and 13 bases stayed unmatched. The CDR3 contains 16 residues. The CDR3 reads CAWSVFPGGSSDEQYF. The CDR3 coding sequence is TGTGCCTGGAGTGTCTTTCCGGGAGGATCCTCTGACGAGCAGTACTTC.

This clonotype was counted a few times. The V gene is TRBV9, the J gene TRBJ2-6; 8 bases match TRBD1. The CDR3 extends over 18 amino acids. Germline V lookup: CDR1 SGDLS, CDR2 YYNGEE. Trimming removed 0 bases from V and 2 bases from J; junction bases left unmatched: 7. The CDR3 nucleotides read TGTGCCAGCAGCGTAGCTACGGGGGACAGGCCTGGGGCCAACGTCCTGACTTTC. It specifies CASSVATGDRPGANVLTF.

The rearrangement uses TRBV10-2 and TRBJ2-1; D ambiguous. The CDR3 loop spans 13 amino acids. Germline CDR1 is WSHSY and CDR2 is SAAADI. Trimming took 5 bases from V and 6 from J, leaving 11 bases between them. The DNA of the CDR3 is TGCGCCAGCAGTAAGACTCCAGCCAATGAGCAGTTCTTC. This sequence encodes CASSKTPANEQFF.

V is TRBV3-1 and J is TRBJ1-5; D possibly corresponds to TRBD1 (5 bases). The V gene's germline CDR1 is LGHDT and CDR2 YNNKEL (reference sequence). This CDR3 contains 17 residues. Trimming took 5 bases from V and 0 from J, leaving 17 bases between them. This chain's CDR3 is CASSAGSGAYSNQPQHF. CDR3 in DNA: TGTGCCAGCAGCGCAGGGTCTGGGGCTTATAGCAATCAGCCCCAGCATTTT.

This chain uses TRBV5-1 with TRBJ1-1, with a tentative D call TRBD1 (5 bases). Per the germline V gene, CDR1 is SGHRS and CDR2 is YFSETQ. This CDR3 spans 15 amino acids. Trimming took off 1 base at V and 2 bases at J, with 12 bases between the two ends. The CDR3 DNA is TGCGCCAGCAGCTTGACGGCAGGGCCAAACACTGAAGCTTTCTTT. The encoded protein is CASSLTAGPNTEAFF.

The chain combines TRBV4-1 with TRBJ1-5, with TRBD1 as a possible D gene (5 bases). The germline V gene has CDR1 MGHRA and CDR2 YSYEKL. This CDR3 has 14 residues. V was shortened by 7 bases and J by 2 bases, with 12 bases between the two germline ends. Written as DNA, the CDR3 is TGCGCCAGCAAGCCCTCGGGGGGCAATCAGCCCCAGCATTTT. As protein: CASKPSGGNQPQHF.

The rearrangement uses TRBV2 and TRBJ2-5; D ambiguous. The V gene lost 3 bases and the J gene lost 3 bases, with 8 bases spanning the gap. The CDR3 runs to 13 residues. Germline CDR1 is SNHLY and CDR2 is FYNNEI. The DNA of the CDR3 is TGTGCCAGCAGTGAGAGGTTCGAAGAGACCCAGTACTTC. Translated: CASSERFEETQYF.

This clonotype came up a few times. V usage is TRBV20-1 and J usage is TRBJ2-7, with a possible D match to TRBD2 (6 bases). The CDR3 totals 12 residues. CDR1 is DFQATT and CDR2 is SNEGSKA in the germline V gene (reference sequence). The ends were cut back, 5 bases at V and 4 bases at J, with 12 bases in the middle. The CDR3 DNA reads TGCAGTGCTGCCGGGACTCAGTACGAGCAGTACTTC. Its protein is CSAAGTQYEQYF.

The V and J genes are TRBV12-3 or TRBV12-4 and TRBJ2-1; D possibly matches TRBD1 or TRBD2 (6 bases each). The CDR3 has 15 amino acids. Trimming took off 3 bases at V and 7 bases at J, with 16 bases between the two ends. The CDR3 spells CASSFRTEGGNEQFF. The CDR3 DNA is TGTGCCAGCAGTTTCCGGACAGAGGGGGGAAATGAGCAGTTCTTC.

The CDR3 spells CASSEMVTGYYGYTF. CDR3 DNA: TGTGCCAGCAGTGAAATGGTGACAGGGTACTATGGCTACACCTTC. The J gene is TRBJ1-2, the V gene TRBV6-1, with 7 positions matching TRBD1. Looked up from germline, CDR1 is MNHNS and CDR2 is SASEGT. The V gene end was trimmed by 2 bases and the J gene end by 3 bases; junction bases not matched to a gene: 6. The CDR3 has 15 amino acids.

Worth noting for this clonotype: This could be a read error, since a much larger clone is one nucleotide away. This chain links TRBV4-1 with TRBJ2-7, with a possible D match to TRBD2 (6 bases). V was cut by 10 bases and J by 2 bases, with 15 bases left in between. CDR1 is MGHRA, CDR2 YSYEKL, per germline. The length of the CDR3 is 13 residues. The DNA of the CDR3 is TGCGCCACCGGGAGTGGGGTAGCCTACGAGCAGTACTTC. Translated: CATGSGVAYEQYF.

Of note for this clonotype: A much larger clone sits a single nucleotide away, making a read error possible. This chain connects TRBV29-1 to TRBJ2-7; 7 positions agree with TRBD1. Trimming took 7 bases from V and 3 from J; bases not matched to a gene: 9. CDR1 and CDR2 (germline): SQVTM, ANQGSEA. CDR3 size: 13 residues. The CDR3 DNA sequence: TGCAGCGCCCTAGCAGGGGGTATCTACGAGCAGTACTTC. This translates into CSALAGGIYEQYF.

V gene TRBV27 combines with J gene TRBJ2-1; D may be TRBD2 (6 bases). Germline V gene lookup returns CDR1 MNHEY and CDR2 SMNVEV (reference sequence). V was cut by 6 bases and J by 2 bases, with 17 bases left in between. The CDR3 consists of 16 residues. Written as DNA, the CDR3 is TGTGCCAGCAGACCAGAGATGGGGGGAACCTACAATGAGCAGTTCTTC. Translated, it gives CASRPEMGGTYNEQFF.

J is TRBJ2-1 and V is TRBV6-1; D ambiguous. From germline, CDR1 is MNHNS and CDR2 SASEGT. V was cut by 7 bases and J by 4 bases, with 8 bases left in between. The CDR3 has 12 residues. In nucleotides, the CDR3 is TGTGCCAGCACGATGGTTTACAATGAGCAGTTCTTC. This encodes CASTMVYNEQFF.

This clonotype has just a few counts. The V call is TRBV20-1, the J call TRBJ2-5; 7 nucleotides agree with TRBD1. The length of the CDR3 is 17 residues. Trimming cost V 3 bases and J 2 bases; bases outside gene matches: 15. CDR1 is DFQATT, CDR2 SNEGSKA, per germline (reference sequence). The CDR3 here is CSASHWPRDSPQETQYF. CDR3 sequence (DNA): TGCAGTGCTAGCCACTGGCCTAGGGACAGCCCACAAGAGACCCAGTACTTC.

The chain employs TRBV5-4 and TRBJ2-3; D unclear. From germline, CDR1 is SGHNT and CDR2 YYREEE (reference sequence). V was cut by 10 bases and J by 1 base, with 13 bases left in between. The length of the CDR3 is 13 residues. CDR3 DNA: TGTGCCGCGAAATTATACGGCACAGATACGCAGTATTTT. Residues: CAAKLYGTDTQYF.

The rearrangement uses TRBV7-3 and TRBJ2-1, with TRBD2 matching 12 bases. Per the germline V gene, CDR1 is SGHTA and CDR2 is FQGTGA. This CDR3 comprises 18 residues. The trim removed 5 bases at V and 4 bases at J, leaving 12 bases unmatched. The CDR3 DNA is TGTGCCAGCAGCCCAACTGGACTAGCGGGGCTGGGATACAATGAGCAGTTCTTC. Translating it yields CASSPTGLAGLGYNEQFF.

This clonotype has just a few counts. J is TRBJ1-2 and V is TRBV29-1, with unresolved D. Germline CDR1 and CDR2: SQVTM and ANQGSEA. The CDR3 contains 11 residues. V lost 7 bases and J lost 4, with 10 bases in between. CDR3 DNA sequence: TGCAGCGCCGACAACGGCTATGGCTACACCTTC. This sequence encodes CSADNGYGYTF. Full variable domain (rest looked up from reference TRBV29-1 and TRBJ1-2): SAVISQKPSRDICQRGTSLTIQCQVDSQVTMMFWYRQQPGQSLTLIATANQGSEATYESGFVIDKFPISRPNLTFSTLTVSNMSPEDSSIYLCSADNGYGYTFGSGTRLTVV.

This chain connects TRBV7-9 to TRBJ1-1, with D unresolved. CDR1 and CDR2 (germline): SEHNR, FQNEAQ (reference sequence). Trimming removed 7 bases at V and 1 base at J, with 13 bases between. CDR3 length: 14 residues. CDR3 region: CASTEGGTNTEAFF. CDR3 in DNA: TGTGCCAGCACCGAGGGCGGCACGAACACTGAAGCTTTCTTT.

The chain combines TRBV27 with TRBJ1-2; 8 positions match TRBD1. Germline V gene sequence: CDR1 MNHEY, CDR2 SMNVEV (reference sequence). The V segment lost 4 bases and the J segment 9 bases; nucleotides outside the gene matches: 10. This CDR3 comprises 14 residues. This CDR3 is CASSSSGQGTSYTF. The CDR3 DNA follows: TGTGCCAGCAGTTCATCAGGACAGGGAACTAGCTACACCTTC.

This clonotype occurred a few times. The J gene is TRBJ1-2, the V gene TRBV12-3 or TRBV12-4; TRBD1 matches 9 bases. The CDR3 is made up of 13 amino acids. J was trimmed by 6 bases and V by 5 bases; bases with no gene match: 4. The CDR3 sequence: CASSIGTGNGYTF. The CDR3 coding sequence is TGTGCCAGCAGTATCGGGACAGGGAATGGCTACACCTTC.

The chain links TRBV7-9 to TRBJ2-3; 10 bases agree with TRBD2. V lost 5 bases and J lost 4; bases outside the gene matches: 15. In germline, CDR1 is SEHNR, CDR2 FQNEAQ (reference sequence). This CDR3 spans 18 amino acids. The CDR3 DNA reads as TGTGCCAGCAGCCCCCTGTATGGTAGCGGGAGGTTGGCAGATACGCAGTATTTT. This codes for CASSPLYGSGRLADTQYF.

The sample holds a few counts of this clonotype. The gene calls are TRBV7-9 and TRBJ1-1, with D possibly TRBD1 on 5 matching bases. Trimming cost V 7 bases and J 4 bases, with 16 bases left between them. The CDR3 is 14 residues long. Germline V lookup: CDR1 SEHNR, CDR2 FQNEAQ (reference sequence). The CDR3 region has the DNA TGTGCCAGCAAAAACGGGGGAGTGGTCACTGAAGCTTTCTTT. This gives the protein CASKNGGVVTEAFF.

The chain couples TRBV6-2 or TRBV6-3 to TRBJ2-5, with 7 bases aligning to TRBD2. The CDR3 runs to 15 residues. From germline, CDR1 is MNHEY and CDR2 SVGEGT. V lost 6 bases, J lost 4 bases, and 11 bases stayed unmatched. The CDR3 coding sequence is TGTGCCAGCAGCGGAGGACTAGTGGGTCGAGAGACCCAGTACTTC. Translation: CASSGGLVGRETQYF.

The CDR3 sequence: CAWSVSYYEQYF. CDR3 sequence (DNA): TGTGCCTGGAGTGTATCGTACTACGAGCAGTACTTC. The chain carries TRBV30 and TRBJ2-5; D remains unclear. The J call is uncertain, as TRBJ2-7 better fits the DNA end. The CDR3 is 12 residues long. Germline V CDR1 and CDR2: GTSNPN, SVGIG (reference sequence).

The chain recombines TRBV3-1 with TRBJ2-1; D gene uncertain. V shed 0 bases and J shed 8 bases, with 14 bases lying between them. CDR3 length: 15 amino acids. Per the germline V gene, CDR1 is LGHDT and CDR2 is YNNKEL (reference sequence). The CDR3 region is CASSQDVVEIHEQFF. The CDR3 nucleotides read TGTGCCAGCAGCCAAGATGTGGTAGAGATTCATGAGCAGTTCTTC.

This chain joins TRBV10-3 and TRBJ2-7; 9 bases are a match to TRBD1. CDR1 and CDR2 from the germline V gene are ENHRY and SYGVKD. Trimming took 5 bases from V and 3 from J; bases not matched to a gene: 8. The CDR3 has 15 residues. The DNA of the CDR3 is TGTGCCATCAGTCTGAGCGGACAGGGGAACTACGAGCAGTACTTC. Translated: CAISLSGQGNYEQYF.

V usage is TRBV7-2 and J usage is TRBJ1-1, with D possibly TRBD1 on 5 matching bases. The CDR3 runs 14 residues. Per the germline V gene, CDR1 is SGHTA and CDR2 is FQGNSA. The germline V and J ends were trimmed by 3 bases and 4 bases, with 12 bases remaining between them. In nucleotides, the CDR3 is TGTGCCAGCAGCTTCACAGGATCGGGCACTGAAGCTTTCTTT. It specifies CASSFTGSGTEAFF. Combining the CDR3 with reference TRBV7-2 and TRBJ1-1 gives the whole variable domain GAGVSQSPSNKVTEKGKDVELRCDPISGHTALYWYRQSLGQGLEFLIYFQGNSAPDKSGLPSDRFSAERTGGSVSTLTIQRTQQEDSAVYLCASSFTGSGTEAFFGQGTRLTVV.

This clonotype appeared a few times. In DNA form, the CDR3 reads TGTGCCAGCAGCTTAAGGGCTAGCGGGGTATATCAAGAGACCCAGTACTTC. It specifies CASSLRASGVYQETQYF. The gene calls are TRBV7-3 and TRBJ2-5; the match to TRBD2 covers 9 bases. V trimming: 1 base; J trimming: 2 bases; junction bases outside the gene matches: 8. Per germline, CDR1 SGHTA and CDR2 FQGTGA. The length of the CDR3 is 17 residues.